This passage covers 12 T cell receptor beta chains from one sample sequenced in a study of a mutant IDH1 vaccine in newly diagnosed glioma. Time point defined: baseline, week 1 (first vaccination visit). Treatment meaning: pre-vaccination baseline after standard-of-care therapy. Sequencing used immunoSEQ multiplex PCR; TCRdb keeps in-frame clones, though not all of them. The table lists about 34,000 clones, 80% of them singletons. Material: peripheral blood mononuclear cells (PBMCs), obtained from a glioma patient treated with radiotherapy, temozolomide or both. These receptor sequences come from a man aged 45-65 years with glioma. Some clones in this sample may be carry-over from other donors' samples.

The J gene is TRBJ1-4, the V gene TRBV30; 7 positions match TRBD1. The junction had 11 bases not matched to a gene; V was cut back by 3 bases and J by 4 bases. There are 16 residues in the CDR3. Germline-derived CDR1 and CDR2 are GTSNPN and SVGIG (reference sequence). The DNA for the CDR3 is TGTGCCTGGAGCCGGGGACAGTCAGAGTATAATGAAAAACTGTTTTTT. Protein: CAWSRGQSEYNEKLFF.

This sequence joins TRBV28 and TRBJ2-5; D call uncertain. The CDR3 covers 14 residues. Deletions cut 1 base from V and 5 bases from J, with 11 bases between. The V gene's germline CDR1 is MDHEN and CDR2 SYDVKM. The CDR3 is CASSLSDSYETQYF. The CDR3 region has the DNA TGTGCCAGCAGTTTATCCGACTCCTACGAGACCCAGTACTTC.

The chain joins TRBV5-4 to TRBJ1-1; TRBD1 agrees at 8 bases. The CDR3 spans 15 residues. Trimming removed 2 bases from V and 0 bases from J; junction bases left unmatched: 3. Looked up from germline, CDR1 is SGHNT and CDR2 is YYREEE (reference sequence). The CDR3 here is CASSFGGQVNTEAFF. CDR3 sequence (DNA): TGTGCCAGCAGCTTTGGGGGACAGGTGAACACTGAAGCTTTCTTT.

This sequence joins TRBV7-8 and TRBJ1-2, with D maybe TRBD1 (5 bases). V lost 2 bases and J 0 bases, leaving 13 bases between the germline ends. The CDR3 length is 16 residues. Germline V gene data show CDR1 as SGHVS and CDR2 as FQNEAQ. CDR3 sequence (DNA): TGTGCCAGCAGCTTATATGTGCAGGGCCCTAACTATGGCTACACCTTC. This sequence encodes CASSLYVQGPNYGYTF.

This CDR3 reads CAWSRIQGFGPTEAFF. CDR3 coding DNA: TGTGCCTGGAGCCGGATACAGGGGTTTGGTCCCACTGAAGCTTTCTTT. The rearrangement links TRBV30 to TRBJ1-1, with 7 nucleotides matching TRBD1. J gave up 4 bases and V 3 bases, and 14 bases lay outside the gene matches. This CDR3 spans 16 amino acids. CDR1 GTSNPN and CDR2 SVGIG come from the germline V gene (reference sequence).

This chain joins TRBV25-1 and TRBJ2-5, with D perhaps TRBD1 (6 bases). The CDR3 totals 12 residues. V lost 5 bases to trimming and J lost 11 bases, with 15 bases between them. Germline CDR1 and CDR2: MGHDK and SYGVNS. As DNA, the CDR3 is TGTGCCAGCAGTAGGACAGTGACTGAGCAGTACTTC. It codes for CASSRTVTEQYF.

The rearrangement links TRBV9 to TRBJ2-2, with 10 positions matching TRBD2. The CDR3 contains 17 residues. With V trimmed by 4 bases and J by 0 bases, 6 bases remained unmatched. From germline, CDR1 is SGDLS and CDR2 YYNGEE. As DNA, the CDR3 is TGTGCCAGCAGCTCACGGACTAGCGGCTCGAACACCGGGGAGCTGTTTTTT. Its protein product is CASSSRTSGSNTGELFF.

This clone is medium-sized (0.01 to 0.1%) within its sample. The chain is built from TRBV2 and TRBJ1-2; TRBD1 is a possible D gene (5 bases). V was cut by 5 bases and J by 2 bases, with 9 bases left in between. This CDR3 has 13 residues. The germline CDR1 and CDR2 sequences are SNHLY and FYNNEI. For the CDR3, the DNA is TGTGCCAGCAGTTTGGGACCGAACTATGGCTACACCTTC. Its protein is CASSLGPNYGYTF.

The rearrangement uses TRBV6-6 and TRBJ2-3, with 7 positions matching TRBD2. Losses at the gene ends were 7 bases for V and 2 bases for J; bases not matched to a gene: 3. The CDR3 extends over 13 amino acids. In germline, CDR1 is MNHNY, CDR2 SVGAGI (reference sequence). CDR3 sequence (DNA): TGTGCCAGCAATAGCGGGCTCACAGATACGCAGTATTTT. This sequence encodes CASNSGLTDTQYF.

This clone was counted only a few times. The rearrangement links TRBV18 to TRBJ1-1; D not certain. CDR1 and CDR2 from the germline V gene are KGHSH and LQKENI. CDR3 length: 13 residues. The V and J ends lost 5 bases and 3 bases respectively, with 10 bases between them. In nucleotides, the CDR3 is TGTGCCAGCTCAAGTGTCGGGGACACTGAAGCTTTCTTT. Translated: CASSSVGDTEAFF.

This clone came up a few times. The V gene is TRBV4-3, the J gene TRBJ1-1; tentatively, D is TRBD1 (6 bases). Trimming left V 7 bases short and J 1 base short, with 13 bases between. Germline assignment: CDR1 LGHNA and CDR2 YSLEER. The CDR3 is made up of 14 amino acids. This CDR3 is CASTKGHRNTEAFF. The CDR3, as DNA: TGCGCCAGCACGAAGGGACATCGGAACACTGAAGCTTTCTTT.

V is TRBV7-9 and J is TRBJ1-1; D uncertain. V lost 11 bases and J 5 bases, leaving 18 bases between the germline ends. Germline V lookup: CDR1 SEHNR, CDR2 FQNEAQ (reference sequence). The CDR3 runs 13 residues. Here the CDR3 DNA reads TGTGCCTCCCAACTAGGGATTAGGACTGAAGCTTTCTTT. It encodes CASQLGIRTEAFF.